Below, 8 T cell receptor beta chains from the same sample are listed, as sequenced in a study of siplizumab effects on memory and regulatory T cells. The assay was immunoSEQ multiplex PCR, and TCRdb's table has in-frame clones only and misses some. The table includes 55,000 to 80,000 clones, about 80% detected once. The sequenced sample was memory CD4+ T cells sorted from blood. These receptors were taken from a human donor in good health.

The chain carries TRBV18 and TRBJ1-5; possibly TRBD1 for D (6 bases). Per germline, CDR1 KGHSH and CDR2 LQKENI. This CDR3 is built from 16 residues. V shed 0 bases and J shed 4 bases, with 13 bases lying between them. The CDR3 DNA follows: TGTGCCAGCTCACCACCATCACAGGGAAGGAATCAGCCCCAGCATTTT. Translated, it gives CASSPPSQGRNQPQHF. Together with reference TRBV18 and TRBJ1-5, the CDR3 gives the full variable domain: NAGVMQNPRHLVRRRGQEARLRCSPMKGHSHVYWYRQLPEEGLKFMVYLQKENIIDESGMPKERFSAEFPKEGPSILRIQQVVRGDSAAYFCASSPPSQGRNQPQHFGDGTRLSIL.

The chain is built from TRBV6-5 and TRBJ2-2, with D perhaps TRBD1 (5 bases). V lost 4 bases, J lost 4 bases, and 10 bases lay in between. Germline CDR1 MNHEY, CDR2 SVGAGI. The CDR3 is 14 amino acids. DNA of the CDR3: TGTGCCAGCAGTTGGGATAGGGGCACCGGGGAGCTGTTTTTT. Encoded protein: CASSWDRGTGELFF.

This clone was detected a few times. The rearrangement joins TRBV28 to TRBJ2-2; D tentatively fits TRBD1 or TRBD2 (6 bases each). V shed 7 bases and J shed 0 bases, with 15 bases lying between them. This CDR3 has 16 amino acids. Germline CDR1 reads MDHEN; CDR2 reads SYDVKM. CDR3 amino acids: CASTLEGGSNTGELFF. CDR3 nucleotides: TGTGCCAGCACCCTCGAAGGGGGGTCGAACACCGGGGAGCTGTTTTTT.

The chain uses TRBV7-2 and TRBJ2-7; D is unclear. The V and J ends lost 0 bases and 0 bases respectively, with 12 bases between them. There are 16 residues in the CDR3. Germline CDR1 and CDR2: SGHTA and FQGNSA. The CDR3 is CASSLAPHSFSYEQYF. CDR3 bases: TGTGCCAGCAGCTTAGCGCCCCACAGCTTCTCCTACGAGCAGTACTTC.

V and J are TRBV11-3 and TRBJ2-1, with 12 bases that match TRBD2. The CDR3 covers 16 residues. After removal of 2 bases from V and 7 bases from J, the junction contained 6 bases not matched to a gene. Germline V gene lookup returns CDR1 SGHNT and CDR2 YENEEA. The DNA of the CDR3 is TGTGCCAGCAGCTTAAGCCTAGCGGGGGGGAAAAATGAGCAGTTCTTC. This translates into CASSLSLAGGKNEQFF.

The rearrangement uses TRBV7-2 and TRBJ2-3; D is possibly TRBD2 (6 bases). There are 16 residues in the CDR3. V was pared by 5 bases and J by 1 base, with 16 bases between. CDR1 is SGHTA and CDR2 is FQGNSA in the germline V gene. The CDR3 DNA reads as TGTGCCAGCAGCCCCGACTTCGGGGGACGCACAGATACGCAGTATTTT. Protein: CASSPDFGGRTDTQYF.

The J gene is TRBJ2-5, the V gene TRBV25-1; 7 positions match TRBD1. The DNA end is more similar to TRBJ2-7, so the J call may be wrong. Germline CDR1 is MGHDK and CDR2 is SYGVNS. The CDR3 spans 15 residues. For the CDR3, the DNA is TGTGCCAGCAGTTCCGCCAACAGGGGCTCCTACGAGCAGTACTTC. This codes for CASSSANRGSYEQYF.

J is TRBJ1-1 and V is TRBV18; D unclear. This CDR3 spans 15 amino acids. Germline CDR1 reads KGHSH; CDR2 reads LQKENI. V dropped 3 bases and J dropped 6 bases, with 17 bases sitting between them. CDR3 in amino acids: CASSPDTGLLAEAFF. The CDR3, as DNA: TGTGCCAGCTCACCGGATACTGGACTTCTGGCTGAAGCTTTCTTT.